A selection of T cell receptor beta chains follows, all from one sample in a study of blood T cell repertoires in COVID-19. The protocol was immunoSEQ multiplex PCR, while the TCRdb copy is restricted to in-frame clones and leaves out a portion. The table includes some 500,000 clones, 85% to 90% detected once. Input material: peripheral blood. The receptors were sampled from a woman in her fifties or sixties with COVID-19, enrolled during active disease. Both conserved end residues are part of each CDR3. A D gene is named only where the DNA matches it firmly. Clone size, where shown, is once, few, many, or a class for clones that have expanded.

J gene	V gene	D gene	clone size	CDR3 protein	CDR3 DNA
TRBJ2-7	TRBV2	NA	NA	CASQRAAYDEQYF	TGTGCCTCACAGAGAGCGGCGTACGACGAGCAGTACTTC
TRBJ2-7	TRBV12-3/TRBV12-4	TRBD1	NA	CASNRDRVGEQYF	TGTGCCAGCAACCGGGACAGGGTCGGGGAGCAGTACTTC
TRBJ1-1	TRBV11-2	TRBD1	once	CASSLLGRMDRSAFF	TGTGCCAGCAGCTTATTAGGTCGGATGGACAGGAGCGCTTTCTTT
TRBJ1-1	TRBV18	NA	NA	CASSPDPGSGAAEAFF	TGTGCCAGCTCACCGGATCCAGGGTCGGGTGCCGCTGAAGCTTTCTTT
TRBJ1-6	TRBV5-5	NA	NA	CASHRSGNSPLHF	TGTGCCAGTCACAGGTCCGGTAATTCACCCCTCCACTTT
TRBJ1-1	TRBV11-2	NA	NA	CASSLWGGEEAFF	TGTGCCAGCAGCCTCTGGGGGGGGGAGGAAGCTTTCTTT
TRBJ2-7	TRBV19	NA	NA	CASSFGQGGYEQYF	TGTGCCAGTAGTTTTGGGCAGGGGGGCTACGAGCAGTACTTC
TRBJ2-1	TRBV30	TRBD2	once	CAWSQSNGLAGASQQFF	TGTGCCTGGAGTCAGTCTAATGGACTAGCGGGGGCCTCGCAGCAGTTCTTC
TRBJ1-3	TRBV11-2	NA	NA	CASSSRTAALSGNTIYF	TGTGCCAGCAGCTCACGGACAGCTGCCCTCTCTGGAAACACCATATATTTT
TRBJ2-1	TRBV5-1	TRBD2	NA	CASSPGLAGGEGQFF	TGCGCCAGCAGCCCGGGACTAGCGGGGGGCGAAGGGCAGTTCTTC
TRBJ2-3	TRBV6-6	TRBD2	NA	CASTNGREGTDTQYF	TGTGCCAGCACTAACGGGCGGGAGGGCACAGATACGCAGTATTTT
TRBJ1-1	TRBV18	NA	NA	CASSRAGPNTEAFF	TGTGCCAGCTCAAGGGCGGGTCCGAACACTGAAGCTTTCTTT
TRBJ2-2	TRBV7-9	TRBD1	NA	CASSGEGGPGELFF	TGTGCCAGCAGCGGCGAAGGGGGCCCCGGGGAGCTGTTTTTT
TRBJ2-3	TRBV30	NA	NA	CAWSEGGTDTQYF	TGTGCCTGGAGTGAGGGGGGCACAGATACGCAGTATTTT
TRBJ1-1	TRBV2	NA	NA	CASSEAGSEAFF	TGTGCCAGCAGTGAAGCTGGCAGTGAAGCTTTCTTT
TRBJ2-7	TRBV5-4	TRBD2	NA	CASSPRGGARYEQYF	TGTGCCAGCAGCCCACGGGGGGGGGCGCGGTACGAGCAGTACTTC
TRBJ1-1	TRBV10-1	NA	NA	CASRPREAFF	TGCGCCAGTAGACCCCGGGAGGCTTTCTTT
TRBJ2-7	TRBV6-5	NA	NA	CASSYSRFRGEYF	TGTGCCAGCAGTTACTCCCGTTTCAGGGGAGAGTACTTC
TRBJ1-6	TRBV19	TRBD1	NA	CASSIAGQSQNSPLHF	TGTGCCAGTAGCATAGCGGGACAGTCTCAAAATTCACCCCTCCACTTT
TRBJ1-2	TRBV28	TRBD1	NA	CASSIQGAGYGYTF	TGTGCCAGCAGTATACAGGGGGCTGGCTATGGCTACACCTTC
TRBJ1-2	TRBV10-2	NA	NA	CASSGTRGWEGYTF	TGCGCCAGCAGCGGGACACGGGGCTGGGAAGGCTACACCTTC
TRBJ1-1	TRBV2	NA	NA	CASSGGGRGTEAFF	TGTGCCAGCAGTGGAGGGGGTAGGGGGACTGAAGCTTTCTTT
TRBJ1-6	TRBV5-1	NA	NA	CASSYLEGSRYPSPLHF	TGCGCCAGCAGCTATCTCGAGGGAAGCCGTTATCCTTCACCCCTCCACTTT
TRBJ1-5	TRBV27	TRBD1	NA	CASSLSGTGSNQPQHF	TGTGCCAGCAGTTTATCCGGGACAGGGAGCAATCAGCCCCAGCATTTT
TRBJ2-7	TRBV6-7	TRBD2	NA	CASSVGRGLAGSEQYF	TGTGCCAGCAGTGTCGGCCGGGGACTAGCGGGAAGCGAGCAGTACTTC
TRBJ1-1	TRBV5-8	NA	NA	CASSLVVRRSMNTEAFF	TGTGCCAGCAGCTTGGTTGTGCGGCGTAGCATGAACACTGAAGCTTTCTTT
TRBJ1-6	TRBV27	NA	NA	CASSVRGGSYNSPLHF	TGTGCCAGCAGTGTCAGGGGTGGGTCCTATAATTCACCCCTCCACTTT
TRBJ1-5	TRBV19	NA	NA	CASTFRTEKSNQPQHF	TGTGCCAGTACCTTCCGGACTGAAAAGAGCAATCAGCCCCAGCATTTT
TRBJ2-2	TRBV2	NA	NA	CASSTKVGAGELFF	TGTGCCAGCAGTACGAAAGTAGGGGCCGGGGAGCTGTTTTTT
TRBJ1-1	TRBV5-1	NA	NA	CASSIQDNTEAFF	TGCGCCAGCAGCATACAGGACAACACTGAAGCTTTCTTT
TRBJ1-6	TRBV5-1	TRBD1	few	CASSSTGQGYAPLHF	TGCGCCAGCAGCTCGACGGGACAGGGGTATGCACCCCTCCACTTT
TRBJ2-3	TRBV6-5	TRBD2	NA	CASSTGLAEDTQYF	TGTGCCAGCAGTACCGGACTAGCAGAAGATACGCAGTATTTT
TRBJ2-5	TRBV15	NA	NA	CATSRDKTGVRGETQYF	TGTGCCACCAGCAGAGATAAGACGGGGGTTCGAGGAGAGACCCAGTACTTC
TRBJ1-5	TRBV19	NA	few	CASGGGAHQPQHF	TGTGCCAGTGGAGGGGGGGCCCATCAGCCCCAGCATTTT
TRBJ2-5	TRBV28	NA	NA	CASSFTGQGETQYF	TGTGCCAGCAGTTTTACGGGTCAGGGTGAGACCCAGTACTTC
TRBJ1-5	TRBV28	NA	NA	CASSSSSNQPQHF	TGTGCCAGCAGCTCGTCTAGCAATCAGCCCCAGCATTTT
TRBJ2-1	TRBV28	TRBD1	NA	CASSTGADEQFF	TGTGCCAGCAGCACAGGGGCGGATGAGCAGTTCTTC
TRBJ1-2	TRBV10-3	TRBD1	NA	CAISPTGQSYGYTF	TGTGCCATCAGCCCGACAGGGCAAAGCTATGGCTACACCTTC
TRBJ1-2	TRBV4-1	NA	NA	CASSPSGQTFPNYGYTF	TGCGCCAGCAGCCCATCAGGACAGACATTTCCTAACTATGGCTACACCTTC
TRBJ2-1	TRBV19	NA	NA	CASSGTYNEQFF	TGTGCCAGTTCGGGGACCTACAATGAGCAGTTCTTC
TRBJ2-7	TRBV5-1	TRBD1	NA	CASSVRDRGRSEQYF	TGCGCCAGCAGCGTCCGGGACAGGGGGCGCAGCGAGCAGTACTTC
TRBJ1-1	TRBV6-4	TRBD1	NA	CASRGQGASEAFF	TGTGCCAGCAGAGGACAGGGGGCGTCTGAAGCTTTCTTT